The T cell receptor (beta chain) described here comes from a study of human T cells and chemical hapten exposure. Study-wide context: Patients, chiefly female, had alopecia areata, totalis or universalis.

The time point denotes: pre-sensitization, week 0. This sample's treatment: therapeutic diphenylcyclopropenone sensitization with weekly scalp DPC. The V gene's germline CDR1 is MNHEY and CDR2 SVGAGI. CDR3 length: 18 residues. V shed 5 bases and J 7 bases; nucleotides not matched to a gene: 14. The library attached unique molecular identifiers to individual cDNA molecules. One entry per CDR3 protein results from TCRdb running MiXCR on the RACE reads. The sample shows 200,000 to 300,000 distinct CDR3 sequences, approximately 8.6% of them seen only once. The TCR originated in a woman aged 40 to 50 with alopecia areata. Some clones in this sample may be carry-over from other donors' samples. The material sequenced was whole blood, taken in connection with sensitization to the hapten diphenylcyclopropenone (DPC). The J gene is TRBJ2-1, the V gene TRBV6-5; 13 bases fit TRBD2. This CDR3 is CASSRPNGLAGVYNEQFF. The DNA for the CDR3 is TGTGCCAGCAGTCGCCCAAATGGACTAGCGGGAGTGTATAATGAGCAGTTCTTC.